Listed below are T cell receptor beta chains from one sample, sequenced in a study of shared clonotypes between healthy human individuals. Assay: immunoSEQ multiplex PCR; the TCRdb copy retains only in-frame clones and omits some. Here the sample spans roughly 2 million clones, 90% to 96% being singletons. The specimen sequenced was naive CD4+ T cells sorted from blood. Every receptor here comes from a man in his late teens or twenties in good health. Each CDR3 is given with its conserved first and last residue. A D gene is named only where the DNA matches it firmly.

J: TRBJ2-3; D: -; V: TRBV10-1; DNA: TGCGCCAGCAGTGACAGGGAAAGTATTTTCACAGATACGCAGTATTTT; CDR3: CASSDRESIFTDTQYF
J: TRBJ2-5; D: TRBD2; V: TRBV2; DNA: TGTGCCAGCGGGACTAGCGGGGGGGTGCAAGAGACCCAGTACTTC; CDR3: CASGTSGGVQETQYF
J: TRBJ2-7; D: TRBD1; V: TRBV18; DNA: TGTGCCAGCTCACCATCGCGACAGGGCAATCTCGAGCAGTACTTC; CDR3: CASSPSRQGNLEQYF
J: TRBJ2-1; D: TRBD2; V: TRBV2; DNA: TGTGCCAGCGGGAGGTCGGGACTAGCGGGGGAAGACAATGAGCAGTTCTTC; CDR3: CASGRSGLAGEDNEQFF
J: TRBJ2-7; D: -; V: TRBV21-1; DNA: TGTGCCAGCAGCAAAGTGGGCTACGAGCAGTACTTC; CDR3: CASSKVGYEQYF
J: TRBJ2-7; D: TRBD1; V: TRBV19; DNA: TGTGCCAGTAGTATAGGACAGGGGGCCTACGAGCAGTACTTC; CDR3: CASSIGQGAYEQYF
J: TRBJ1-5; D: -; V: TRBV19; DNA: TGTGCCAGTAGGGGGCACTGGCAGAACAATCAGCCCCAGCATTTT; CDR3: CASRGHWQNNQPQHF
J: TRBJ2-3; D: -; V: TRBV7-9; DNA: TGTGCCAGCAGCTCGGCTGTAACTACTAGCACAGATACGCAGTATTTT; CDR3: CASSSAVTTSTDTQYF
J: TRBJ2-1; D: -; V: TRBV18; DNA: TGTGCCAGCCAGGGGAGTTCCTACAATGAGCAGTTCTTC; CDR3: CASQGSSYNEQFF
J: TRBJ2-1; D: -; V: TRBV6-1; DNA: TGTGCCAGCAGTGAATATCTGGCAGAGAGATACAATGAGCAGTTCTTC; CDR3: CASSEYLAERYNEQFF
J: TRBJ1-5; D: -; V: TRBV7-9; DNA: TGTGCCAGCAGCTTAGCCCAGGGTAAGGGGTGGAATCAGCCCCAGCATTTT; CDR3: CASSLAQGKGWNQPQHF